This TCR beta chain is drawn from a study of PD-1 blockade in classical Hodgkin lymphoma. Overall study context: Patients received nivolumab 3 mg/kg intravenously every 2 weeks. Whole-study findings and limits: Nivolumab starters within 1 year of ASCT were excluded. Relative to healthy donors, newly diagnosed patients reportedly had lower baseline TCR diversity, which was reported as lower still in relapsed/refractory patients.

Trimming pared 5 bases from V and 9 bases from J, leaving 14 bases between. The CDR3 has 13 residues. The germline V gene has CDR1 LNHDA and CDR2 SQIVND (reference sequence). Time point described: cycle 4 day 1 (C4D1), after less than 7 weeks of nivolumab. Every patient experienced relapse after autologous stem cell transplantation, and brentuximab vedotin exposure varied. Researchers report purifying CD4+ T cells from thawed PBMCs by magnetic negative selection. Remarks on this clone: Its cognate antigen is unknown.

Assay: immunoSEQ multiplex PCR; the TCRdb copy retains only in-frame clones and omits some. The sample records 34,000 or so clones, approximately 90% being singletons. This chain uses TRBV19 with TRBJ1-5; D is ambiguous. The receptor's source is a human donor with classical Hodgkin lymphoma. The source was CD4+ T cells from blood, collected before the fourth cycle of nivolumab. CDR3 DNA sequence: TGTGCCAGTAGTCCCTTCACCTGGGGGCCCCAGCATTTT. This codes for CASSPFTWGPQHF. The full variable domain, with the rest looked up from reference TRBV19 and TRBJ1-5, is DGGITQSPKYLFRKEGQNVTLSCEQNLNHDAMYWYRQDPGQGLRLIYYSQIVNDFQKGDIAEGYSVSREKKESFPLTVTSAQKNPTAFYLCASSPFTWGPQHFGDGTRLSIL.